This TCR beta chain was captured by sequencing in a study of prognosis after radiotherapy for stage I lung cancer. Turning to the study itself: Enrolled patients (roughly 13 men, several women) had a median age of roughly 74 years and an age range of about 50 to 85 years.

Researchers used two-round multiplex PCR to amplify TCR beta CDR3 starting from genomic DNA. First-round PCR used primers specific to each TRBV and TRBJ gene. TCRdb reprocessed the multiplex PCR reads with MiXCR, giving one entry per CDR3 protein. The sample shows tens of thousands of distinct CDR3 sequences, 30% to 35% of them seen only once. Per the germline V gene, CDR1 is SGHTA and CDR2 is FQGNSA. The CDR3 spans 14 residues. About this clonotype itself: One end of the junction is discordant with germline, which a read error may explain.

Without prior chemotherapy, radiotherapy or other malignancies, every patient was node-negative by CT and PET/CT. The rearrangement uses TRBV7-2 and TRBJ2-2; D may be TRBD1 or TRBD2 (5 bases each). This clonotype originated in a donor aged 50 or older with non-small cell lung cancer. Sequencing used PBMCs, obtained before or after stereotactic body radiation therapy (not recorded which). CDR3 in amino acids: CASSLRRTTREMFF. For the CDR3, the DNA is TGTGCCAGCAGCTTAAGGAGGACCACCAGGGAGATGTTTTTT.